The present T cell receptor beta chain was sequenced within a study of blood T cell repertoires in COVID-19. Germline values: CDR1 DFQATT, CDR2 SNEGSKA (reference sequence). The trim removed 3 bases at V and 7 bases at J, leaving 6 bases unmatched. The CDR3 contains 14 residues. The method was immunoSEQ multiplex PCR; TCRdb's version includes in-frame clones alone and lacks a portion of them. This repertoire shows 350,000 or so clones, more than 85% found once; its top ten account for approximately 18%. The TCR comes from a woman in her twenties or thirties who had recovered from COVID-19. J is TRBJ1-6 and V is TRBV20-1, with 7 bases identical to TRBD1. The sequenced material came from PBMCs or T cells enriched from blood (not recorded which). The CDR3 DNA follows: TGCAGTGCTAGTAGGGACAGCCAGAATTCACCCCTCCACTTT. It is translated as CSASRDSQNSPLHF.